This TCR beta chain was captured in a study of blood T cells in healthy people across ages. PCR was performed a second time for 7 to 11 cycles using a sample-barcoded 5' primer and a J-beta primer mix. TCRdb analysed the 5' RACE reads with MiXCR anew, one entry per CDR3 protein. In the table there are about 640,000 distinct CDR3 sequences, 58% of which are singletons. Germline V gene lookup returns CDR1 SGHRS and CDR2 YFSETQ. V was trimmed by 4 bases and J by 0 bases, leaving 14 bases between them. The CDR3 has 17 residues. This receptor was obtained from a man in his sixties in good health. This sequence joins TRBV5-1 and TRBJ2-6; D gene ambiguous. Sequenced input: blood. DNA of the CDR3: TGCGCCAGCAGCATAAGTCCCGCGAGCTCTGGGGCCAACGTCCTGACTTTC. Its translation is CASSISPASSGANVLTF.